Below, 7 T cell receptor beta chains from the same sample are listed, as sequenced in a study of CD8+CD57+ T cells in acquired aplastic anemia. CDR3 and TCR beta VDJ profiling relied on genomic DNA as the template. TCRdb re-derived calls from the reads in MiXCR, one entry per CDR3 protein. Seen here are approximately 81,000 distinct CDR3 sequences, about half observed once, and the top ten hold about 68%. Sequenced material: sorted CD4+, CD8+, or CD8+CD57+ T cells (not recorded which) from PBMCs. Source of these receptors: a human donor in good health, serving as a control.

A word on this clonotype: At one of its ends the junction is not consistent with the germline gene, which may arise from a read error. V gene TRBV14 combines with J gene TRBJ1-1, with TRBD1 matching over 8 bases. The CDR3 contains 14 residues. CDR1 is SGHDN and CDR2 is FVKESK in the germline V gene. The CDR3 reads CASSHLQGVLEALF. The CDR3 bases are TGTGCCAGCAGCCATCTACAGGGGGTTTTAGAAGCTCTCTTT.

This clonotype was seen only a few times. The V call is TRBV12-3 or TRBV12-4, the J call TRBJ2-1; 8 nucleotides match TRBD2. This CDR3 has 16 amino acids. The V and J ends lost 3 bases and 8 bases, in that order; junction bases with no gene match: 12. The CDR3 DNA reads as TGTGCCAGCAGTTTGGTTACTAGCGGTTATCGCGATGAGCAGTTCTTC. Residues: CASSLVTSGYRDEQFF.

In regard to this clonotype: Being one base from a much bigger clone, this may be a read error. The chain uses TRBV15 and TRBJ1-4; D might be TRBD1 (6 bases). The CDR3 has 15 amino acids. Per germline, CDR1 LNHNV and CDR2 YYDKDF (reference sequence). The CDR3 DNA follows: TGTGCCACTTCTCCGATCAGGGGCGCTAATGGAAAACTGTTTTTT. Protein product: CATSPIRGANGKLFF.

This clonotype was seen ten or more times. J is TRBJ1-2 and V is TRBV6-1; 12 positions match TRBD1. CDR1 MNHNS and CDR2 SASEGT come from the germline V gene. The junction had 2 bases not matched to a gene; V was cut back by 3 bases and J by 6 bases. This CDR3 has 14 residues. CDR3 residues: CASSEGTGGDGYTF. CDR3 nucleotides: TGTGCCAGCAGTGAGGGGACAGGGGGCGATGGCTACACCTTC.

The chain is built from TRBV4-3 and TRBJ1-6; D not certain. V lost 1 base and J 0 bases, leaving 7 bases between the germline ends. Germline V gives CDR1 LGHNA, CDR2 YSLEER. The CDR3 has 16 residues. For the CDR3, the DNA is TGCGCCAGCAGCCAAGCGGCTAGCTCCTATAATTCACCCCTCCACTTT. Translation: CASSQAASSYNSPLHF.

This clonotype was seen only a few times. The V and J genes are TRBV19 and TRBJ1-2; D gene uncertain. This CDR3 contains 13 residues. Trimming shortened V by 7 bases and J by 4 bases, and 13 bases separated the two germline ends. Germline CDR1 LNHDA, CDR2 SQIVND (reference sequence). The CDR3 DNA follows: TGTGCCAGTACGATAGGGAAGGCCTATGGCTACACCTTC. Its protein product is CASTIGKAYGYTF.

The chain joins TRBV27 to TRBJ2-2; D is ambiguous. Between the trimmed V and J ends, which lost 6 bases and 8 bases, there was a span of 10 bases. Looked up from germline, CDR1 is MNHEY and CDR2 is SMNVEV (reference sequence). CDR3 length: 12 amino acids. As DNA, the CDR3 is TGTGCCAGCAGGTCGACTGGAGGGGAGCTGTTTTTT. It encodes CASRSTGGELFF.